The rows below give T cell receptor beta chains drawn from one sample of a study of T cells in Graves' hyperthyroidism and ophthalmopathy. One entry per CDR3 protein results from TCRdb running MiXCR on the multiplex PCR reads. This sample has hundreds of thousands of distinct CDR3 sequences, with 12% to 15% found just once. Input material: blood. These TCRs come from a woman in her late teens or twenties with Graves' hyperthyroidism. The CDR3 runs from the conserved cysteine through the conserved F or W. Each record gives: CDR3 DNA, CDR3 protein, D gene, J gene, clone size, V gene. The D gene is left open where the match is weak. Only some rows state a clone size, as once, few, many or a class for expanded clones.

TGTGCCAGCAGAAGCACAGGGTACGGCGGCTACACCTTC CASRSTGYGGYTF - TRBJ1-2 - TRBV2
TGTGCCAGCAGCCCGGCCGGATCCAACGTCCTGACTTTC CASSPAGSNVLTF - TRBJ2-6 few TRBV5-6
TGTGCCAGCAGCTTAGGGGCGGCAGCCTATGAGCAGTTCTTC CASSLGAAAYEQFF - TRBJ2-1 many TRBV11-2
TGTGCCAGCAGCTTGGAACAGGACTTGAACACTGAAGCTTTCTTT CASSLEQDLNTEAFF - TRBJ1-1 many TRBV5-6
TGTGCCAGCAGCTTGGACAGGGACACCTACGAGCAGTACTTC CASSLDRDTYEQYF - TRBJ2-7 few TRBV5-5
TGTGCCAGCAGCTGGACGGCCGTTTATGGCTACACCTTC CASSWTAVYGYTF - TRBJ1-2 many TRBV14
TGTGCCAGCAGTTTGGACAGGGGGCTGGAGACCCAGTACTTC CASSLDRGLETQYF TRBD1 TRBJ2-5 many TRBV27
TGTGCCAGCAGTCTCTACATCGATGGCTATGGCTACACCTTC CASSLYIDGYGYTF - TRBJ1-2 many TRBV28
TGTGCCACCAGCAGAGATAAGTGGGACAGGGGGCCCTACGAGCAGTACTTC CATSRDKWDRGPYEQYF TRBD1 TRBJ2-7 - TRBV15
TGCAGCGTTGAAACTAAGGGAATCCAAGAGACCCAGTACTTC CSVETKGIQETQYF - TRBJ2-5 few TRBV29-1